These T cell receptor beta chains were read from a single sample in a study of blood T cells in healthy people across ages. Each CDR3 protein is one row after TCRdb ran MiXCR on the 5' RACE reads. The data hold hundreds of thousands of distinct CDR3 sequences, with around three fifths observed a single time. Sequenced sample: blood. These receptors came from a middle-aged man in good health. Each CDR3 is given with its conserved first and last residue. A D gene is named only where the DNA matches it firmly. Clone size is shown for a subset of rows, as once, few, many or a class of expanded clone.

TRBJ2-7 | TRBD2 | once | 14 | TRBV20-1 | CSAKLAGGPNEQYF | TGCAGTGCTAAACTAGCGGGAGGGCCAAATGAGCAGTACTTC
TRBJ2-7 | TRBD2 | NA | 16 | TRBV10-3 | CAISESLAGGNYEQYF | TGTGCCATCAGTGAGTCACTAGCGGGAGGGAACTACGAGCAGTACTTC
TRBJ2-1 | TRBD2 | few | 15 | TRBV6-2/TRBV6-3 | CASSRPGLADNEQFF | TGTGCCAGCAGCCGCCCGGGACTAGCCGACAATGAGCAGTTCTTC
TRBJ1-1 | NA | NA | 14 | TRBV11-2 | CASSLVTPGTEAFF | TGTGCCAGCAGCTTAGTGACACCGGGAACTGAAGCTTTCTTT
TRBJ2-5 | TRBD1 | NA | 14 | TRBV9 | CASSETGGPETQYF | TGTGCCAGCAGCGAAACAGGGGGCCCAGAGACCCAGTACTTC
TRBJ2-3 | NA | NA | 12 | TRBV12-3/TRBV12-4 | CASRAVGLTQYF | TGTGCCAGCAGGGCTGTGGGGCTTACGCAGTATTTT
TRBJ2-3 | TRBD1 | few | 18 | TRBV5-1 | CASSSIPRQGTSTDTQYF | TGCGCCAGCAGCTCAATCCCCCGACAGGGTACCAGCACAGATACGCAGTATTTT
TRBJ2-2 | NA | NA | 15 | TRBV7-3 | CATTPFSLSTGELFF | TGTGCCACCACCCCCTTTTCGCTTAGCACCGGGGAGCTGTTTTTT
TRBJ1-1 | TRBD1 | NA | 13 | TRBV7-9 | CASSRTGTTEAFF | TGTGCCAGCAGCCGGACAGGGACCACTGAAGCTTTCTTT
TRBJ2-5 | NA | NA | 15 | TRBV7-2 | CASSQARLVGETQYF | TGTGCCAGCAGCCAAGCCAGACTAGTAGGGGAGACCCAGTACTTC
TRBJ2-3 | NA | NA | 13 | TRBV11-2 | CASSDVPLGAQYF | TGTGCCAGCAGCGACGTCCCCCTAGGGGCGCAGTATTTT
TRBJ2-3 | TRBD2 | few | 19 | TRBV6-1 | CASSPTRGVLALSTDTQYF | TGTGCCAGCAGTCCCACACGGGGGGTACTAGCGTTAAGCACAGATACGCAGTATTTT
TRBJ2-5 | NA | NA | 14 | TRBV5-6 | CASSLLIIQETQYF | TGTGCCAGCAGCTTGTTGATTATCCAAGAGACCCAGTACTTC
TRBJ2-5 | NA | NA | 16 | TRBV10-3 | CAISESERATPNEQYF | TGTGCCATCAGTGAGTCCGAACGAGCGACACCAAATGAGCAGTACTTC
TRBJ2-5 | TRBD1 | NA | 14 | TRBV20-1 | CSARDGQVRETQYF | TGCAGTGCTAGAGACGGACAGGTCAGAGAGACCCAGTACTTC
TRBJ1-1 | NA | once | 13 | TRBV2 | CASSVFHDTEAFF | TGTGCCAGCAGCGTTTTCCATGACACTGAAGCTTTCTTT
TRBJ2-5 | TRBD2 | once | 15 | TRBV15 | CATSRDRGGRETQYF | TGTGCCACCAGCAGAGACCGCGGGGGGAGGGAGACCCAGTACTTC
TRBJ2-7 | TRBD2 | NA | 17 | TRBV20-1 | CSARVGGASGAYNEQYF | TGCAGTGCTAGAGTCGGGGGGGCCAGCGGGGCCTACAATGAGCAGTACTTC
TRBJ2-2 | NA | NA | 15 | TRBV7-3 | CASSLYPGPTGELFF | TGTGCCAGCAGCTTATACCCAGGGCCCACCGGGGAGCTGTTTTTT
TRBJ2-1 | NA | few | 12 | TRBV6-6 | CASTNSDNEQFF | TGTGCCAGCACTAACAGTGACAATGAGCAGTTCTTC
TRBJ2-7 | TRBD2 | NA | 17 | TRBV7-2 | CASSSSPAGTSVYEQYF | TGTGCCAGCAGCTCGTCGCCTGCTGGGACTAGTGTCTACGAGCAGTACTTC
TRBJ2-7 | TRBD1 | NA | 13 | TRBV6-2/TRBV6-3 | CATQTGINYEQYF | TGTGCCACCCAGACAGGGATTAACTACGAGCAGTACTTC
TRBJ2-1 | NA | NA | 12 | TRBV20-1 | CSAYSSYNEQFF | TGCAGTGCCTATTCCTCCTACAATGAGCAGTTCTTC
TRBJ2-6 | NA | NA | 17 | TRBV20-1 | CSARDRTFYSGANVLTF | TGCAGTGCTAGAGACAGGACTTTCTACTCTGGGGCCAACGTCCTGACTTTC
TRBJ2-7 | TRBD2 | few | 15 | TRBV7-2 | CASSQAGGLSGEQYF | TGTGCCAGCAGCCAAGCGGGGGGCCTCAGTGGCGAGCAGTACTTC
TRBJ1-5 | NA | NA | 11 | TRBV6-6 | CASSISQPQHF | TGTGCCAGCAGTATCAGTCAGCCCCAGCATTTT
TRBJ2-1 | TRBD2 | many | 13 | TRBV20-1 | CSAGRGGDNEQFF | TGCAGTGCGGGGCGGGGGGGCGACAATGAGCAGTTCTTC
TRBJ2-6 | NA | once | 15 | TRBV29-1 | CSVRGQSSGANVLTF | TGCAGCGTTAGGGGCCAATCCTCTGGGGCCAACGTCCTGACTTTC
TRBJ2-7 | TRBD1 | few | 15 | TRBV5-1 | CASSLRNGQGYEQYF | TGCGCCAGCAGCCTCCGTAACGGACAGGGGTACGAGCAGTACTTC
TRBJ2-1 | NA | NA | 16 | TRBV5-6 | CASSLEGQGSYNEQFF | TGTGCCAGCAGCTTGGAGGGGCAGGGGTCCTACAATGAGCAGTTCTTC
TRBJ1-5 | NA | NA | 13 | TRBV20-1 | CSARDIAEGPQHF | TGCAGTGCTAGAGATATAGCAGAGGGTCCCCAGCATTTT
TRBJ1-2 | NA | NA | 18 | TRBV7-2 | CASSWKRDMGVGVDGYTF | TGTGCCAGCAGCTGGAAACGGGACATGGGGGTCGGCGTTGATGGCTACACCTTC
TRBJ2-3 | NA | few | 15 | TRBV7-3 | CASSSPDTRTDTQYF | TGTGCCAGCAGCTCCCCGGACACACGCACAGATACGCAGTATTTT
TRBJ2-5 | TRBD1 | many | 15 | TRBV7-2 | CASSSGQGTQETQYF | TGTGCCAGCAGCTCGGGACAGGGGACCCAAGAGACCCAGTACTTC
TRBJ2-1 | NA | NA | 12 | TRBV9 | CASSDTPREQFF | TGTGCCAGCAGCGACACCCCAAGGGAACAGTTCTTC
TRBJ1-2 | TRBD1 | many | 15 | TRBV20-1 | CSARAFGQGDYGYTF | TGCAGTGCTAGAGCCTTCGGACAGGGTGACTATGGCTACACCTTC
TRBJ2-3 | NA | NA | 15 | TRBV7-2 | CASSLVRGKTDTQYF | TGTGCCAGCAGCTTAGTCCGCGGGAAAACAGATACGCAGTATTTT
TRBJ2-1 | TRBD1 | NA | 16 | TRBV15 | CATSRPGTESYNEQFF | TGTGCCACCAGCAGACCCGGGACAGAATCCTACAATGAGCAGTTCTTC
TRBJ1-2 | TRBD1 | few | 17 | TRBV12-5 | CASGSLTGTVRGYGYTF | TGTGCTAGTGGTTCTCTAACAGGGACAGTGCGTGGCTATGGCTACACCTTC
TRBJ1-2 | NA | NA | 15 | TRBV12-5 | CASGFAVPQSYGYTF | TGTGCTAGTGGTTTTGCCGTTCCCCAGTCCTATGGCTACACCTTC
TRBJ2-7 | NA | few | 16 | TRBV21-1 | CASSKARVYSYNEQYF | TGTGCCAGCAGCAAAGCAAGAGTTTACTCCTACAATGAGCAGTACTTC
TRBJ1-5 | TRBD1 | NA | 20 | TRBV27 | CASSLSKNKYDRGNNQPQHF | TGTGCCAGCAGTTTATCCAAGAACAAATATGACAGGGGCAACAATCAGCCCCAGCATTTT
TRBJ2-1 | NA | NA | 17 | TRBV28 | CASSSPREKGAYNEQFF | TGTGCCAGCAGTTCTCCCCGGGAGAAAGGGGCCTACAATGAGCAGTTCTTC
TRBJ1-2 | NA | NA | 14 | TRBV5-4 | CASSPGGGGYDYTF | TGTGCCAGCAGCCCGGGGGGAGGAGGCTATGACTACACCTTC
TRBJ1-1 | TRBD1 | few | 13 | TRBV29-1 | CSVGAGGVGEAFF | TGCAGCGTTGGCGCAGGGGGCGTCGGTGAAGCTTTCTTT
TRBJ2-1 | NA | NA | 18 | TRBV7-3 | CASSSPLERSSSYNEQFF | TGTGCCAGCAGCTCCCCCCTGGAGCGGTCTAGCTCCTACAATGAGCAGTTCTTC
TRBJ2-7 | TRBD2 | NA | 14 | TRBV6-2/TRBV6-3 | CASSYAGVASEQYF | TGTGCCAGCAGTTACGCGGGAGTTGCTTCCGAGCAGTACTTC
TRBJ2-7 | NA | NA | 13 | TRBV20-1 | CSASQAELDEQYF | TGCAGTGCTAGTCAAGCGGAACTCGACGAGCAGTACTTC
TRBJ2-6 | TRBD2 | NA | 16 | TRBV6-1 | CASRSGRGSGANVLTF | TGTGCCAGCCGTAGCGGGAGAGGGTCTGGGGCCAACGTCCTGACTTTC
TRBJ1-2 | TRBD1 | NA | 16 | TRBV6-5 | CATLAGQGHSNYGYTF | TGTGCCACTCTCGCGGGACAGGGGCATTCTAACTATGGCTACACCTTC
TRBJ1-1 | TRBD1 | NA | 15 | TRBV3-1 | CASSQGNRGNTEAFF | TGTGCCAGCAGCCAAGGAAACAGGGGTAACACTGAAGCTTTCTTT
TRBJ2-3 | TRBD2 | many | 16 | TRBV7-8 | CASSSPGLEVTDTQYF | TGTGCCAGCAGCTCCCCCGGACTAGAGGTCACAGATACGCAGTATTTT
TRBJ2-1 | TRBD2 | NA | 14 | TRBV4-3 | CASSQETSGNEQFF | TGCGCCAGCAGCCAAGAAACTAGCGGCAATGAGCAGTTCTTC
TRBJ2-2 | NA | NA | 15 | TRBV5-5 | CASSLAWRTTGELFF | TGTGCCAGCAGCTTGGCTTGGAGGACCACCGGGGAGCTGTTTTTT
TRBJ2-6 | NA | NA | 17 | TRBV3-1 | CAGSQAAADSGANVLTF | TGTGCCGGCAGCCAAGCTGCGGCCGACTCTGGGGCCAACGTCCTGACTTTC
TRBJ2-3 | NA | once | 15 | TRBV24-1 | CATSDLLGEEDTQYF | TGTGCCACCAGTGATTTATTGGGGGAGGAAGATACGCAGTATTTT